This TCR beta chain appears in the sequencing data of a study of T-cell memory formation after mild COVID-19. Note on this clonotype: Its target is unknown. One end of the junction fails to match germline, which may point to a read error.

Findings of the study overall: Shrinking CD4+ clones resided mostly in CM and EM, and CD8+ ones in EMRA. Pre-infection memory carried some responding clones, suggesting that cross-reactive memory joined. From day 15 to 85, contracting clones were balanced between CD4 and CD8, whereas later expanders leaned toward CD4+.

Germline V CDR1 and CDR2: SSHAT, FNYEAQ (reference sequence). This CDR3 is 14 amino acids long. Constant-segment primers served in 5'RACE that generated TCR alpha and TCR beta cDNA libraries bearing sample barcodes and UMIs. TCRdb re-called the 5' RACE reads with MiXCR, one entry per CDR3 protein. The sample contains about 180,000 distinct CDR3 sequences, approximately 17% of which appear only once. The sequence derives from a man younger than 30 who had mild COVID-19 (a few samples of this study predate the infection). Cell type and time point are not known. The V and J genes are TRBV7-7 and TRBJ2-3; no definite D call. Sequenced material: PBMCs or a T cell subset sorted from them (not recorded which). The CDR3 bases are TGTGCTAGCAGCTTAAATTCTCGGCAAGATACGCAGTATTTT. Amino acids: CASSLNSRQDTQYF.